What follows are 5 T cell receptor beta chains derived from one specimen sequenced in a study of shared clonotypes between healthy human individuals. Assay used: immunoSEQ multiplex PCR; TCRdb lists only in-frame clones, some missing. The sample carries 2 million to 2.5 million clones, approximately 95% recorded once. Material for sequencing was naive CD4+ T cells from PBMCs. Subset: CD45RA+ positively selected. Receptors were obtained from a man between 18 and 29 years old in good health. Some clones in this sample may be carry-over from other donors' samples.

The CDR3 DNA sequence: TGCGCCAGCAGCTTGGGGAGGGGTACGGAAGAGACCCAGTACTTC. Residues: CASSLGRGTEETQYF. This chain joins TRBV5-1 and TRBJ2-5; possible D gene TRBD2, 6 bases. Germline CDR1 and CDR2: SGHRS and YFSETQ. V was trimmed by 0 bases and J by 3 bases, leaving 12 bases between them. This CDR3 contains 15 residues.

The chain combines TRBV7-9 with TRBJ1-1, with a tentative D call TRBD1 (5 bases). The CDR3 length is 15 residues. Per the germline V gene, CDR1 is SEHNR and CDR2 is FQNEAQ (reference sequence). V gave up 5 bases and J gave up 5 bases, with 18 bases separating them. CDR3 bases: TGTGCCAGCAGCAGACAACAGGCGGCGGGGACTGAAGCTTTCTTT. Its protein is CASSRQQAAGTEAFF.

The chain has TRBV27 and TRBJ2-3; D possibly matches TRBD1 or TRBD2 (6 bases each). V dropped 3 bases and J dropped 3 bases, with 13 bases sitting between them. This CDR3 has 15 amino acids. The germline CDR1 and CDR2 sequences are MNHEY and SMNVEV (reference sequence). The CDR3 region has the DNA TGTGCCAGCAGTTTGGGGGCAGGGACTACAGATACGCAGTATTTT. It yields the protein CASSLGAGTTDTQYF.

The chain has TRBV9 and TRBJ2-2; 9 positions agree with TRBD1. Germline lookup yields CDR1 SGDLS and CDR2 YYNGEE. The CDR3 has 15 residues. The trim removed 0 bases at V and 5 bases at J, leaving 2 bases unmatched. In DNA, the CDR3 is TGTGCCAGCAGCGTAGGACAGGGGGTAACCGGGGAGCTGTTTTTT. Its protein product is CASSVGQGVTGELFF.

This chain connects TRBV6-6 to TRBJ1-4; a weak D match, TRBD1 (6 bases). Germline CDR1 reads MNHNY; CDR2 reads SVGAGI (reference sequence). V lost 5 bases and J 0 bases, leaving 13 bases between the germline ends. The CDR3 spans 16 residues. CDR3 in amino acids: CASSRQGSATNEKLFF. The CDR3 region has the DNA TGTGCCAGCAGTCGCCAGGGGAGTGCAACTAATGAAAAACTGTTTTTT.